This T cell receptor beta chain was profiled in a study of beta chain features in type 1 diabetes. Study details: All of the samples together had approximately 99 million sorted cells examined.

Of note for this clone: What it binds is not known.

Per donor, one heparinised blood draw averaged around 0.12 L. The V gene lost 5 bases and the J gene lost 8 bases, with 15 bases spanning the gap. Germline V gives CDR1 SGHTA, CDR2 FQGNSA. The CDR3 spans 13 residues. Study results and limitations: For Type 1 diabetes patients, all four CD4+ subsets carried TCRB CDR3s that were moderately but significantly shorter. The study notes PCR might favor shorter templates equally in patients and controls.

Of the isolated RNA, all was reverse transcribed, and so the sequenced material was expressed TCRB transcripts. Using immunoSEQ multiplex PCR, the repertoire was profiled, and TCRdb retains in-frame clones only, with some absent. The data show around 56,000 clones, 40% to 60% seen once. Sample: Tregs from blood. The receptor's source is a woman between 40 and 50 years old with type 1 diabetes. The chain uses TRBV7-2 and TRBJ1-1; weak D call: TRBD1 (6 bases). The chain's CDR3 is CASSIQGTREAFF. DNA of the CDR3: TGTGCCAGCAGCATACAGGGTACTCGCGAAGCTTTCTTT.